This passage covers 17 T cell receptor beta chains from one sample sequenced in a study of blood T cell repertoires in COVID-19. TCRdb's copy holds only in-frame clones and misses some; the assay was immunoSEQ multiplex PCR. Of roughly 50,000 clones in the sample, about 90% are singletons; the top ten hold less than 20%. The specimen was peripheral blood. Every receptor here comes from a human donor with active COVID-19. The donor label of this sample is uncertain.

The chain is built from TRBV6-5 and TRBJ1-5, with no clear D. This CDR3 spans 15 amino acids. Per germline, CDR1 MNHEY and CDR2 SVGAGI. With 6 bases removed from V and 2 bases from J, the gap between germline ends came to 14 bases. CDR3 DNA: TGTGCCAGCAGGCCAAACAGTTTGGGCAATCAGCCCCAGCATTTT. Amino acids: CASRPNSLGNQPQHF.

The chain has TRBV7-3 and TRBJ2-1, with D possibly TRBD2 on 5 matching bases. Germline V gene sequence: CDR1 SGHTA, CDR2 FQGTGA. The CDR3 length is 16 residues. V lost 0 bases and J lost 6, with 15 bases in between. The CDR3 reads CASSLTAGRLINEQFF. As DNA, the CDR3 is TGTGCCAGCAGCTTAACTGCTGGGAGATTGATCAATGAGCAGTTCTTC.

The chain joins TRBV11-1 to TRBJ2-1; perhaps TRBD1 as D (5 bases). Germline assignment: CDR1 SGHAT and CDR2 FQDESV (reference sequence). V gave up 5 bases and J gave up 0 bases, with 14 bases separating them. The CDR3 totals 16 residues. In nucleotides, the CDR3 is TGTGCCAGCAGCCCCCAGGGTGGGGACTCCTACAATGAGCAGTTCTTC. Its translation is CASSPQGGDSYNEQFF.

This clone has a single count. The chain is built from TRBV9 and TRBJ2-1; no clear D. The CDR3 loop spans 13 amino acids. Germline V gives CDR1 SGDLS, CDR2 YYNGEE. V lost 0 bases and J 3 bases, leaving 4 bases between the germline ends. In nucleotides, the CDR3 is TGTGCCAGCAGCGTAGATAACTACAATGAGCAGTTCTTC. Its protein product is CASSVDNYNEQFF. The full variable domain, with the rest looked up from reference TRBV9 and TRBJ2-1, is DSGVTQTPKHLITATGQRVTLRCSPRSGDLSVYWYQQSLDQGLQFLIQYYNGEERAKGNILERFSAQQFPDLHSELNLSSLELGDSALYFCASSVDNYNEQFFGPGTRLTVL.

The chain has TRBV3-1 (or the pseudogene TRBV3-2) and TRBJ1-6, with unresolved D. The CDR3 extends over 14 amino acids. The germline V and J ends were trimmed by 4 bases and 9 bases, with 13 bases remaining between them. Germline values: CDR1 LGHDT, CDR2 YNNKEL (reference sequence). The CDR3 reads CASSLTTLGSPLHF. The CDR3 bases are TGTGCCAGCAGCCTGACAACCCTGGGTTCACCCCTCCACTTT.

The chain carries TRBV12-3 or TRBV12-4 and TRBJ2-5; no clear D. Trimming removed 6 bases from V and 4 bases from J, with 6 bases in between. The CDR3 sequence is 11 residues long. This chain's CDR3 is CASRDRETQYF. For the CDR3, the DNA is TGTGCCAGCAGAGATAGAGAGACCCAGTACTTC.

CDR3 nucleotides: TGTGCCAGCAGTTACTCCTTCCCTGCCGGGAAGGGTGGCTACACCTTC. It translates to CASSYSFPAGKGGYTF. The chain carries TRBV6-5 and TRBJ1-2, with D unclear. Germline assignment: CDR1 MNHEY and CDR2 SVGAGI. The CDR3 loop spans 16 amino acids. V was shortened by 0 bases and J by 7 bases, with 18 bases between the two germline ends.

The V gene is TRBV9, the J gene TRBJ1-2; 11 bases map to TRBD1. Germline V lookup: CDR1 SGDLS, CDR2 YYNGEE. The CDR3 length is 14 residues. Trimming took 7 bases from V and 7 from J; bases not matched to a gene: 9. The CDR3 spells CASRGGDRGGGYTF. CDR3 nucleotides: TGTGCCAGCCGAGGAGGGGACAGGGGGGGTGGCTACACCTTC.

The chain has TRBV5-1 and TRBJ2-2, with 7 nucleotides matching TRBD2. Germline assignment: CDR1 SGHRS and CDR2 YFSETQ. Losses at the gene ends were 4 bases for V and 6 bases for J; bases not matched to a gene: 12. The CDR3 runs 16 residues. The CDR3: CASSLMSGGSAGELFF. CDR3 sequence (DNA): TGCGCCAGCAGCCTAATGTCAGGCGGGAGTGCCGGGGAGCTGTTTTTT.

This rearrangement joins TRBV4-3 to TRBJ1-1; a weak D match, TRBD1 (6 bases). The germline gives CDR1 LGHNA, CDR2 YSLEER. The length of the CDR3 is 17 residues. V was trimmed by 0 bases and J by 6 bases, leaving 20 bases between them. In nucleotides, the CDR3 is TGCGCCAGCAGCCAAGAGAAAGGCACAGGGTCCCGGCCTGAAGCTTTCTTT. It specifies CASSQEKGTGSRPEAFF.

CDR3 bases: TGTGCCAGCAGATGGGGGGACAACACCGGGGAGCTGTTTTTT. Translated: CASRWGDNTGELFF. The chain uses TRBV9 and TRBJ2-2, with D perhaps TRBD2 (6 bases). CDR1 and CDR2 (germline): SGDLS, YYNGEE. The CDR3 covers 14 residues. V lost 5 bases, J lost 2 bases, and 10 bases lay in between. Supplemented by reference TRBV9 and TRBJ2-2, the full variable domain reads DSGVTQTPKHLITATGQRVTLRCSPRSGDLSVYWYQQSLDQGLQFLIQYYNGEERAKGNILERFSAQQFPDLHSELNLSSLELGDSALYFCASRWGDNTGELFFGEGSRLTVL.

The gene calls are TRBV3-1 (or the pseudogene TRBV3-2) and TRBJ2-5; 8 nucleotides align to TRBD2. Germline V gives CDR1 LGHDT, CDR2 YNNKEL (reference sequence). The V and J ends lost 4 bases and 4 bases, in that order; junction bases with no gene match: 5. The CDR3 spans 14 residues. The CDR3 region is CASSLSGGGETQYF. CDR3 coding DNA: TGTGCCAGCAGCCTCTCGGGGGGGGGAGAGACCCAGTACTTC.

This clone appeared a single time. CDR3 nucleotides: TGTGCCAGCTTAAAAGCGGGGGAGGCCTTTAGCACAGATACGCAGTATTTT. Protein sequence: CASLKAGEAFSTDTQYF. This rearrangement joins TRBV7-2 to TRBJ2-3; TRBD2 agrees at 8 bases. The CDR3 covers 17 residues. After removal of 8 bases from V and 0 bases from J, the junction contained 13 bases not matched to a gene. Germline lookup yields CDR1 SGHTA and CDR2 FQGNSA.

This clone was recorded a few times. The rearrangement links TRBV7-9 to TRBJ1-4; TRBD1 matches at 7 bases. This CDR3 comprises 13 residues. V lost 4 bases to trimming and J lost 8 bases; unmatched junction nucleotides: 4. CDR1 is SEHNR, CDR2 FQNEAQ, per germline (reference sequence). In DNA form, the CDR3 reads TGTGCCAGCAGCTGGGACAGCAGGGAAAAACTGTTTTTT. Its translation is CASSWDSREKLFF.

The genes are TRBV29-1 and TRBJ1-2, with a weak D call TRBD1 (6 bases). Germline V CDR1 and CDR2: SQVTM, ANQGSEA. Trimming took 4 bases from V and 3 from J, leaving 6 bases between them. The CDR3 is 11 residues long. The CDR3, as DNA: TGCAGCGTTGGGACAGACTATGGCTACACCTTC. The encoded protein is CSVGTDYGYTF.

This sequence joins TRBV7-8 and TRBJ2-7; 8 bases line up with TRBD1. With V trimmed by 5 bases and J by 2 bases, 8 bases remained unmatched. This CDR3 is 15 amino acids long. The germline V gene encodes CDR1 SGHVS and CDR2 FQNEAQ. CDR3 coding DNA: TGTGCCAGCAGCCCGGACAGGGTGCCACCCTACGAGCAGTACTTC. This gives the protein CASSPDRVPPYEQYF.

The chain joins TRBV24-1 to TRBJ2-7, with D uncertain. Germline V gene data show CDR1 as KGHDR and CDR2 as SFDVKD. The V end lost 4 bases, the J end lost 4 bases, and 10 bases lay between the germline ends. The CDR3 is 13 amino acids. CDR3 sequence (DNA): TGTGCCACCAGTGAAACTACATCGTACGAGCAGTACTTC. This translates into CATSETTSYEQYF.